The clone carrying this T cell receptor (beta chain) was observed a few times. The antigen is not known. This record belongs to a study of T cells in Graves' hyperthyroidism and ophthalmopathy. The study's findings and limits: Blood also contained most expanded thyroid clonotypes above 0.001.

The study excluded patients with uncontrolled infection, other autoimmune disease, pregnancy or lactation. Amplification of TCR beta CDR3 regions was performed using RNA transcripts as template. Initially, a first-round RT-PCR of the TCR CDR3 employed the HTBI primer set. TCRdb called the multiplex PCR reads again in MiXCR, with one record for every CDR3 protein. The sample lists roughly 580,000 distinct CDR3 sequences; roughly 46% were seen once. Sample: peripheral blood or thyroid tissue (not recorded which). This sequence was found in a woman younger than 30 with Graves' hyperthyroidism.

The CDR3: CASSIEGTGHQPQHF. CDR3 in DNA: TGTGCCAGTAGTATAGAAGGGACAGGGCATCAGCCCCAGCATTTT. The chain couples TRBV19 to TRBJ1-5, with 9 positions matching TRBD1. This CDR3 contains 15 residues. Trimming removed 0 bases from V and 5 bases from J; junction bases left unmatched: 2. Germline lookup yields CDR1 LNHDA and CDR2 SQIVND (reference sequence). The full variable domain, rest sourced from reference TRBV19 and TRBJ1-5, is DGGITQSPKYLFRKEGQNVTLSCEQNLNHDAMYWYRQDPGQGLRLIYYSQIVNDFQKGDIAEGYSVSREKKESFPLTVTSAQKNPTAFYLCASSIEGTGHQPQHFGDGTRLSIL.